This TCR beta chain emerged from a study of T cells in Graves' hyperthyroidism and ophthalmopathy (dated 2019 in TCRdb). Regarding the complete study: Peripheral blood samples were taken at the time of initial diagnosis, prior to any treatment. To identify distinguishing TCR V-J signatures, a discovery cohort of about 95 patients was used, comprising 40 to 45 with Graves' ophthalmopathy and 57 with stable Graves' hyperthyroidism. An independent validation cohort of fewer than 20 hyperthyroidism patients and about 15 patients who later progressed to ophthalmopathy tested prospective prediction of ophthalmopathy. The 100 or so discovery patients were randomly split 7:3 into training and test sets. In addition, the study compared T-cell repertoires in thyroid tissue and in blood from a handful of Graves' hyperthyroidism patients. Once sampling was done, hyperthyroidism patients were given methimazole at a starting dose of 30 mg daily, whereas ophthalmopathy patients were given high-dose intravenous methylprednisolone. The paper describes TCR Vbeta CDR3 sequencing of more than 120 peripheral blood samples, made up of about 40 ophthalmopathy patients, 70 to 75 hyperthyroidism patients and 17 progressor patients.

Broader findings and caveats from the paper: Most expanded thyroid clonotypes (frequency above 0.001) were also detected in blood, suggesting blood repertoires may reflect thyroid immune responses. In cross-validation, a model built on a 13 V-J signature told ophthalmopathy apart from stable hyperthyroidism with 85% to 90% sensitivity and around 83% specificity, and in testing the same model reached 80%/75%. In validation, the model predicted progression to ophthalmopathy with around 71% sensitivity and roughly 75% specificity, a median of about 6.7 months before onset. No statistical method was used to fix the sample size in advance, and group allocation was not hidden from the investigators.

The TCR beta CDR3 regions were amplified from the RNA transcripts. The first round of RT-PCR for the TCR CDR3 was performed with the HTBI primer set and the Qiagen OneStep RT-PCR kit. The libraries were constructed in a second round of multiplex PCR and then size-selected and purified. Paired-end sequencing of the libraries was performed with 100 bp reads on an Illumina HiSeq2000. Per the original workflow: SOAPnuke was used to process the raw data, with reads discarded if the reads contained adapters or uncalled bases, had a mean Phred below 15, or lacked an exact constant-primer or identifier match. COPE v1.2.5 was used to merge the high-quality paired reads, and each unique nucleotide sequence was defined as a clonotype. Clonotypes were aligned to IMGT TRBV, TRBD and TRBJ reference segments using MiTCR v1.1. The analysis was restricted to V-J combinations with a frequency above 0.0001, which together covered just over 99% of the repertoires. The TCS score was defined as F50 (clonal expansion) divided by E x V (chaos), with BLOSUM62-based TCRdist calculated between CDR3 peptides within each V-J. Welch's t-statistics and random forest reduced fewer than 550 V-J features to 10 to 15, which were used in a naive Bayes classifier (R e1071). TCRdb reprocessed the public reads (quality trimming at Q25 with fastp, clone calling with MiXCR) and kept in-frame beta chains. Every entry covers one CDR3 protein and lists the most common genes and DNA from its rows. The V and J calls were determined by TCRdb, not by the authors. The sample table shows about 320,000 distinct CDR3 sequences, and roughly 15% are seen once. The ten largest clonotypes hold around 33% of the sample.

CDR1 DFQATT and CDR2 SNEGSKA are derived from the germline V gene (reference sequence). Trimming at the junction amounts to 2 bases on V and 7 bases on J, and the germline ends lie 18 bases apart. The CDR3 holds 15 amino acids from the cysteine to the phenylalanine. Solely the CDR3 DNA is kept, with 45 bases framed from the first base. Stable Graves' hyperthyroidism was defined as the absence of progression to ophthalmopathy over 18 months of follow-up. Hyperthyroidism patients were aged 18 to 65 years and newly diagnosed, with disease duration of less than 2 months. Patients with uncontrolled infections, other autoimmune diseases, pregnancy or lactation were excluded. Diagnoses were based on clinical symptoms, serum thyroxine and TRAb, thyroid ultrasound and orbital computed tomography. PBMCs were separated from approximately 10 ml of fresh peripheral blood using Ficoll-Paque density gradient centrifugation. Total RNA was extracted with Trizol reagent, and quality was checked on an Agilent 2100 Bioanalyzer.

A note on this clonotype: Its antigen is still unknown. Per-nucleotide qualities are absent, and no much larger clonotype sits a single base away.

Recombination joined TRBV20-1 with TRBJ2-1; the D gene assignment is ambiguous. Material: blood. The TCR sequence derives from a man younger than 45 with Graves' hyperthyroidism. The sequence in DNA is TGCAGTGCTAGACCTTACCATGGGTTAAGTAATGAGCAGTTCTTC. Translated, this gives CSARPYHGLSNEQFF.